This TCR beta chain was sequenced during a study of T cells in Graves' hyperthyroidism and ophthalmopathy. Regarding the study as a whole: Ophthalmopathy was identified by the model a median about 6 months ahead of onset. Clonotypes that were expanded in thyroid above 0.001 mostly appeared in blood too.

Amplification yielded TCR beta CDR3 regions, with RNA transcripts as the source. With the HTBI primer set, the TCR CDR3 went through a first round of RT-PCR. TCRdb re-called the multiplex PCR reads with MiXCR, one entry per CDR3 protein. The data contain about 610,000 distinct CDR3 sequences, roughly 14% of them singletons. This clonotype was counted at least ten times. Its antigen is undetermined. V lost 10 bases and J lost 5; bases outside the gene matches: 9. The CDR3 length is 13 residues. CDR1 and CDR2 from the germline V gene are ENHRY and SYGVKD. Ophthalmopathy cases met thresholds of Clinical Activity Score at least 3, NOSPECS grade at least 4 and duration under 3 months.

This chain joins TRBV10-3 and TRBJ2-5; TRBD1 matches at 8 bases. This receptor was identified in a middle-aged woman with Graves' ophthalmopathy. Sample: blood. CDR3 in DNA: TGTGCCACCCTGGACAGGGACCGGGAGACCCAGTACTTC. Protein sequence: CATLDRDRETQYF.